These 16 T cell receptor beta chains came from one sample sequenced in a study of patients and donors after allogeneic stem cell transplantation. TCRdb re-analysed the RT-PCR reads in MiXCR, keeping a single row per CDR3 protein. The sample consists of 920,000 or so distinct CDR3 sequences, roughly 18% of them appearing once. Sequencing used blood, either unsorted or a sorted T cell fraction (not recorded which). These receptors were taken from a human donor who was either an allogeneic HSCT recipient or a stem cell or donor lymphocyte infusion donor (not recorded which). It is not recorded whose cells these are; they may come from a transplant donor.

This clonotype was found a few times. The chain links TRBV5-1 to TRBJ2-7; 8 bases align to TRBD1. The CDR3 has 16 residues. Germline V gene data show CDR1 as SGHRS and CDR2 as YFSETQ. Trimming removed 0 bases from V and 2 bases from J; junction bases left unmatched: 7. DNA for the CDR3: TGCGCCAGCAGCTTGGCGAGACAGGGGACCCCCTACGAGCAGTACTTC. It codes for CASSLARQGTPYEQYF.

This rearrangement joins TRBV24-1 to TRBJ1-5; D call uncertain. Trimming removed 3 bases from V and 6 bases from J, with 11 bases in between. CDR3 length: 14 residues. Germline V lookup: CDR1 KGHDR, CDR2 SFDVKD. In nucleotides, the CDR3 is TGTGCCACCAGTGATGACGGGCCGGGTCAGCCCCAGCATTTT. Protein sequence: CATSDDGPGQPQHF.

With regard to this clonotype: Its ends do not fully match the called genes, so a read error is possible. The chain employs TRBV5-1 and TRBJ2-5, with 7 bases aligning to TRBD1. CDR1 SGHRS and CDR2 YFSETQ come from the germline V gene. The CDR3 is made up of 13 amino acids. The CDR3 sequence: CASSRQGQGTQYF. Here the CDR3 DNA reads TGCGCCAGCAGCCGACAGGGCCAAGGGACCCAGTACTTC.

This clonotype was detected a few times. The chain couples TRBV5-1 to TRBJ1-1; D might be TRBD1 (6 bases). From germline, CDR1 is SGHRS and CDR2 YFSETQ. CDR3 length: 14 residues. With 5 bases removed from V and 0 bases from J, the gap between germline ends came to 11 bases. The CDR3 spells CASRSDRLNTEAFF. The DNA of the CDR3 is TGCGCCAGCAGATCGGACAGACTGAACACTGAAGCTTTCTTT.

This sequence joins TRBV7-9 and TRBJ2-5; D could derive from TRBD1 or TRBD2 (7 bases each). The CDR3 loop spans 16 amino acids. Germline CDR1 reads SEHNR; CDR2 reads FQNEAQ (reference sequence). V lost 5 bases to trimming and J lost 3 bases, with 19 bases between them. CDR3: CASSTHRGGLEETQYF. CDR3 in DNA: TGTGCCAGCAGCACCCACAGGGGAGGGTTGGAAGAGACCCAGTACTTC.

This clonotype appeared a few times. DNA of the CDR3: TGTGCCAGCAGCTTGGAGCCGGGATCCCGATATAATTCACCCCTCCACTTT. As protein: CASSLEPGSRYNSPLHF. This sequence joins TRBV5-5 and TRBJ1-6, with D hard to call. V lost 0 bases and J lost 4, with 14 bases in between. This CDR3 spans 17 amino acids. Germline V CDR1 and CDR2: SGHKS, YYEKEE (reference sequence).

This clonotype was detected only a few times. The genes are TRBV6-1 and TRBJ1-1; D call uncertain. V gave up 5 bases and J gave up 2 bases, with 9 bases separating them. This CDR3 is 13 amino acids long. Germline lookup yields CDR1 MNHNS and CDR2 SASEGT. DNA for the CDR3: TGTGCCAGCAGTCGACACCTTAACACTGAAGCTTTCTTT. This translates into CASSRHLNTEAFF.

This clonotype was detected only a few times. The CDR3 coding sequence is TGTGCCGCACAGGGGGCCGACTATGGCTACACCTTC. It is translated as CAAQGADYGYTF. This chain uses TRBV6-5 with TRBJ1-2; 9 nucleotides align to TRBD1. Germline V gives CDR1 MNHEY, CDR2 SVGAGI. V was pared by 11 bases and J by 3 bases, with 4 bases of the junction left unmatched. CDR3 size: 12 residues.

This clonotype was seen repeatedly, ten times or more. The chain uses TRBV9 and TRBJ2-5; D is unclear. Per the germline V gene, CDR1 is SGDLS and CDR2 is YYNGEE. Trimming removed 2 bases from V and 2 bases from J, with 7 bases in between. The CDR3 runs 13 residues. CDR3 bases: TGTGCCAGCAGCGTTGCGGATCAAGAGACCCAGTACTTC. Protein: CASSVADQETQYF. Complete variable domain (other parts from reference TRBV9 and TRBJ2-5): DSGVTQTPKHLITATGQRVTLRCSPRSGDLSVYWYQQSLDQGLQFLIQYYNGEERAKGNILERFSAQQFPDLHSELNLSSLELGDSALYFCASSVADQETQYFGPGTRLLVL.

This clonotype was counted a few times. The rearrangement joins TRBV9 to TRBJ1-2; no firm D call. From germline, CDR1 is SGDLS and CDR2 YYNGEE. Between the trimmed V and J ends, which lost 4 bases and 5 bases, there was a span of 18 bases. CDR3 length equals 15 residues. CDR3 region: CASSFGEGIPYGYTF. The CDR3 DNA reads TGTGCCAGCAGCTTCGGGGAGGGTATCCCTTATGGCTACACCTTC.

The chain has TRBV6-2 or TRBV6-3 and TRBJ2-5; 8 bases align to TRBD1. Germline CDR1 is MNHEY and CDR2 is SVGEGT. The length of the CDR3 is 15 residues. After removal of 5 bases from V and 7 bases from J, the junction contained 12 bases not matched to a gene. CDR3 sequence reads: CASSRRDRPRRTQYF. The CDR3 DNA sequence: TGTGCCAGCAGTCGCCGGGACAGGCCCCGGAGGACCCAGTACTTC.

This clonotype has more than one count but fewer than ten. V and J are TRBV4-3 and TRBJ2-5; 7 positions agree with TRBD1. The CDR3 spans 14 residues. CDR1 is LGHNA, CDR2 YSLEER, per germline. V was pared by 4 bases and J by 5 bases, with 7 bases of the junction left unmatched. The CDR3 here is CASSRNYRGETQYF. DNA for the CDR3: TGCGCCAGCAGCCGGAATTACAGGGGTGAGACCCAGTACTTC.

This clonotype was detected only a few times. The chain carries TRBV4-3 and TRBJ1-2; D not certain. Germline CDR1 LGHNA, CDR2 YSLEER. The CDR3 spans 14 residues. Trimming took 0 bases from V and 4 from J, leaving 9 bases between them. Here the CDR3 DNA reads TGCGCCAGCAGCCAAGAAAGTGGTGCCTATGGCTACACCTTC. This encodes CASSQESGAYGYTF.

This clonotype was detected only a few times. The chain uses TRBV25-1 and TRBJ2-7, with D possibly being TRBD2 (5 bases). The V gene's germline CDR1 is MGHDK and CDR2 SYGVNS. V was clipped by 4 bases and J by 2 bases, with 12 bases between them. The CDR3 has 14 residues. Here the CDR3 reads CASSARDLTYEQYF. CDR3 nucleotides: TGTGCCAGCAGTGCCCGGGATTTAACCTACGAGCAGTACTTC.

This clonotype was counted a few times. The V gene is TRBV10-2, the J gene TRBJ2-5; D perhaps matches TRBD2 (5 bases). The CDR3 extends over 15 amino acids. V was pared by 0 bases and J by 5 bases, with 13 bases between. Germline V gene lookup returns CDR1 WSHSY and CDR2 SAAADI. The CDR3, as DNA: TGCGCCAGCAGTGAGTCGGCGGGCAGAACGGAGACCCAGTACTTC. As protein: CASSESAGRTETQYF.

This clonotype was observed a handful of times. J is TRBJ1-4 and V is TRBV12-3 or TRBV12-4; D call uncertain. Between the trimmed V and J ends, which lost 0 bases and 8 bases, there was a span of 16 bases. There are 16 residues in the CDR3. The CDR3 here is CASSLAGGSSWEKLFF. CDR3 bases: TGTGCCAGCAGTTTAGCGGGAGGCTCTTCTTGGGAAAAACTGTTTTTT.